A few counts support the clone carrying this T cell receptor (beta chain). No antigen is known for it. Unique molecular identifiers tagged the TCRbeta library. TCRdb re-called the PCR reads with MiXCR, one entry per CDR3 protein. Of some 440,000 distinct CDR3 sequences listed, 15% to 20% are singletons. This sample is part of a study of T-cell reconstitution after alpha-beta-depleted transplantation in children. Findings and limits, study-wide: Where alpha-beta T cells came from about two months after transplant was reportedly several hundred expanded graft clones. Among T cells one year after transplant, newly produced cells accounted for most counts and diversity. Where some patients showed high TCRbeta diversity at day 60, it came from recipient T cells and thymic progenitors that had survived.

CDR1 is KGHSH, CDR2 LQKENI, per germline. V gave up 0 bases and J gave up 3 bases, with 11 bases separating them. There are 16 residues in the CDR3. The chain uses TRBV18 and TRBJ2-2, with D possibly matching TRBD2 (6 bases). The receptor comes from a boy under two years old who had a stem cell transplant for Wiskott-Aldrich syndrome, so the T cells may come from the graft donor. The specimen was PBMCs, mostly from graft donor cells, collected 360 days after TCRalphabeta/CD19-depleted stem cell transplant. DNA of the CDR3: TGTGCCAGCTCACCACCAAGGCTAGCGCACACCGGGGAGCTGTTTTTT. Translation gives CASSPPRLAHTGELFF.